The clone carrying this T cell receptor beta chain has just a few counts. Its target is not known. This sample is drawn from a study of T cells after yellow fever vaccination. As for the study in general: The authors prepared low-cell-number fractions using SMART-Seq v4 Ultra Low Input. Broader study findings: Post-booster reappearance was seen for most primary-vaccination clones (about 96% CD4, about 90% CD8). Overall, a small share of clonotypes was seen in both CD4 and CD8 compartments.

Production of TCR cDNA was by 5'RACE template switching, which also added a universal primer site and UMIs. Using its own MiXCR run on the 5' RACE reads, TCRdb lists one record per CDR3 protein. The repertoire consists of approximately 550,000 distinct CDR3 sequences, with less than 20% occurring once and the leading ten covering 14%. CDR3 length: 12 residues. CDR1 is SGHDN and CDR2 is FVKESK in the germline V gene. V was pared by 4 bases and J by 14 bases, with 16 bases between. The chain carries TRBV14 and TRBJ2-3, with a possible D match to TRBD1 (7 bases). This sample comprised PBMCs, obtained 15 days after the yellow fever booster vaccination. The TCR originated in a man between 25 and 39 years old who received the YFV17D yellow fever vaccine. The CDR3 sequence is CASSPGGRSAYF. CDR3 DNA: TGTGCCAGCAGCCCAGGGGGGAGGTCGGCGTATTTT.